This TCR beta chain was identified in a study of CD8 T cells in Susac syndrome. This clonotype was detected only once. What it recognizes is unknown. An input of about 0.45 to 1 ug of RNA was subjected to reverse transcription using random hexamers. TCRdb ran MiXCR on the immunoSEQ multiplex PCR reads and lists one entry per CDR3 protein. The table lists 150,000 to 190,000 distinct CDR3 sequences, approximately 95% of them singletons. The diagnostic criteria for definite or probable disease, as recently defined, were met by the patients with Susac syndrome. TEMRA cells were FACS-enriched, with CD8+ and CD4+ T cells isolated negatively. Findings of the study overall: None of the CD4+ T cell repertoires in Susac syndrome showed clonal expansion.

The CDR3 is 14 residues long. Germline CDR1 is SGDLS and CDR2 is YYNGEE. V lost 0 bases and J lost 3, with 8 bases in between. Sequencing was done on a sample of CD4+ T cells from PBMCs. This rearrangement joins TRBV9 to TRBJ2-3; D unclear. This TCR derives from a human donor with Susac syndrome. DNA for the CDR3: TGTGCCAGCAGCGTAGGGAGCCTTACAGATACGCAGTATTTT. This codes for CASSVGSLTDTQYF.